The TCR beta chain under discussion was sequenced for a study of T cell changes during pregnancy in multiple sclerosis. The germline CDR1 and CDR2 sequences are MGHRA and YSYEKL. The V segment lost 3 bases and the J segment 5 bases; nucleotides outside the gene matches: 6. This CDR3 is built from 15 residues. Method: immunoSEQ multiplex PCR; TCRdb's copy keeps in-frame clones and lacks some. The sample gives tens of thousands of clones, around 93% of which show up once; around 1.9% is in the top ten. The sequencing here drew on peripheral blood, taken in the second trimester of pregnancy. The sequence was collected from a female donor with multiple sclerosis, enrolled in a pregnancy study. The chain links TRBV4-1 to TRBJ2-1; TRBD1 aligns across 8 bases. DNA of the CDR3: TGCGCCAGCAGCCAGGAGGACAGGGCCCACAATGAGCAGTTCTTC. This translates into CASSQEDRAHNEQFF.